One and the same sample provided the 9 T cell receptor beta chains below, sequenced in a study of cytomegalovirus exposure and HLA in healthy donors (dated by TCRdb to 2016 to 2017). Library construction relied on the immunoSEQ multiplex PCR assay. For the multiplex PCR, a mixture combining 60 forward primers for TCR Vbeta segments and 13 reverse primers for TCR Jbeta segments was used. The clones in this table, taken by TCRdb from immuneACCESS, are in-frame only. Not every clone is retained; where verified, under half of the shortfall comes from an unresolved V gene, and the cause of the rest is unknown. Present in this sample are more than 95,000 clones, more than 75% of which were seen just once. In total, the top ten clones hold roughly 13% of the sample. The sample consisted of PBMCs. These receptors were obtained from a woman aged 60 to 75 in good health and CMV-seropositive.

This clone was observed once. CDR3 sequence reads: CASSVGGPMNTEAFF. The CDR3 nucleotides read TGTGCCAGCAGCGTAGGAGGCCCAATGAACACTGAAGCTTTCTTT. This rearrangement joins TRBV6-5 to TRBJ1-1, with no clear D. Trimming shortened V by 6 bases and J by 0 bases, and 14 bases separated the two germline ends. The CDR3 contains 15 residues. Germline V CDR1 and CDR2: MNHEY, SVGAGI.

This clone appeared a single time. The gene calls are TRBV19 and TRBJ1-5; TRBD1 is a possible D gene (5 bases). The ends were cut back, 4 bases at V and 11 bases at J, with 15 bases in the middle. The CDR3 has 13 amino acids. Germline CDR1 is LNHDA and CDR2 is SQIVND (reference sequence). The CDR3 DNA is TGTGCCAGTAGTAACAGGCTACCGGGGGCCCAGCATTTT. This codes for CASSNRLPGAQHF.

The chain recombines TRBV5-1 with TRBJ1-2; possibly TRBD1 for D (5 bases). Germline CDR1 is SGHRS and CDR2 is YFSETQ. Trimming stripped 0 bases from V and 7 bases from J, with 7 bases between. The CDR3 extends over 12 amino acids. The CDR3 bases are TGCGCCAGCAGCTTGGACAGGTCTGGCTACACCTTC. Protein sequence: CASSLDRSGYTF.

The J gene is TRBJ1-5, the V gene TRBV2; 7 nucleotides align to TRBD1. Germline V gives CDR1 SNHLY, CDR2 FYNNEI. J gave up 6 bases and V 0 bases, and 2 bases lay outside the gene matches. The CDR3 consists of 14 residues. The CDR3 sequence: CASSEATGSQPQHF. As DNA, the CDR3 is TGTGCCAGCAGTGAAGCGACAGGGTCTCAGCCCCAGCATTTT.

The chain carries TRBV4-2 and TRBJ1-2; D gene uncertain. V dropped 6 bases and J dropped 3 bases, with 14 bases sitting between them. CDR3 length: 14 amino acids. Germline CDR1 LGHNA, CDR2 YNFKEQ. The CDR3, as DNA: TGTGCCAGCAGGGATAACGGGGTCGACTATGGCTACACCTTC. Residues: CASRDNGVDYGYTF.

The chain carries TRBV25-1 and TRBJ2-1; D is ambiguous. Between the trimmed V and J ends, which lost 5 bases and 9 bases, there was a span of 20 bases. The CDR3 contains 15 residues. Germline lookup yields CDR1 MGHDK and CDR2 SYGVNS. The CDR3 DNA reads as TGTGCCAGCAGTACCGAGGCACTCCAAGGCGGTGAGCAGTTCTTC. Protein product: CASSTEALQGGEQFF. Full variable domain (remainder filled in from reference TRBV25-1 and TRBJ2-1): EADIYQTPRYLVIGTGKKITLECSQTMGHDKMYWYQQDPGMELHLIHYSYGVNSTEKGDLSSESTVSRIRTEHFPLTLESARPSHTSQYLCASSTEALQGGEQFFGPGTRLTVL.

This clone was seen only a few times. V and J are TRBV10-3 and TRBJ1-5; D possibly corresponds to TRBD1 (5 bases). Germline assignment: CDR1 ENHRY and CDR2 SYGVKD. This CDR3 has 14 amino acids. The V and J ends lost 8 bases and 2 bases respectively, with 13 bases between them. CDR3 loop: CAIVVDSRNQPQHF. The CDR3 DNA sequence: TGTGCCATCGTAGTAGACAGCCGCAATCAGCCCCAGCATTTT.

The J gene is TRBJ1-1, the V gene TRBV19; weak D call: TRBD1 (6 bases). CDR1 and CDR2 from the germline V gene are LNHDA and SQIVND (reference sequence). This CDR3 has 14 amino acids. V dropped 5 bases and J dropped 4 bases, with 14 bases sitting between them. Here the CDR3 reads CASSPLLGGTEAFF. As DNA, the CDR3 is TGTGCCAGTAGTCCCCTTTTAGGGGGCACTGAAGCTTTCTTT.

The genes are TRBV2 and TRBJ1-2; D remains unclear. This CDR3 has 14 amino acids. The V gene's germline CDR1 is SNHLY and CDR2 FYNNEI. Trimming removed 4 bases from V and 0 bases from J, with 9 bases in between. Written as DNA, the CDR3 is TGTGCCAGCAGTGTCCGGACTGCTAACTATGGCTACACCTTC. This sequence encodes CASSVRTANYGYTF.